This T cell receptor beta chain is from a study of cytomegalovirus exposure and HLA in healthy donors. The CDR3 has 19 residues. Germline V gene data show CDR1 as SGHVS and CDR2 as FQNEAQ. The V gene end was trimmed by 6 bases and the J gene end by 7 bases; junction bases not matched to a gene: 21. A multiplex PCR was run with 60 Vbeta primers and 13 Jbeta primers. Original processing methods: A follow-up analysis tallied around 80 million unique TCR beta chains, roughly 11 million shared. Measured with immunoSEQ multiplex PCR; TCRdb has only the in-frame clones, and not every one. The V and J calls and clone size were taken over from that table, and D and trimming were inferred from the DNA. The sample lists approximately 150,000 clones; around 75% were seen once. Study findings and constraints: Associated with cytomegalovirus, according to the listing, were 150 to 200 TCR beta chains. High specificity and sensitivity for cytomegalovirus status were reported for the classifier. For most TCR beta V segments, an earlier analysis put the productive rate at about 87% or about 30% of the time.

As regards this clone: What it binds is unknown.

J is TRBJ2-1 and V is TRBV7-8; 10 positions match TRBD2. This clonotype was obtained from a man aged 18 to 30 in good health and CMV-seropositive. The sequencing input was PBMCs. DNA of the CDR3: TGTGCCAGCAGTTCTAGGCCGAGCGGGAGGGCCGCTTCGAGGAATGAGCAGTTCTTC. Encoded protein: CASSSRPSGRAASRNEQFF.